A single sample is the source of the 2 T cell receptor beta chains below, sequenced in a study of blood T cells in healthy people across ages (dated by TCRdb to between 2015 and 2016). Preparation of the library involved 5' RACE. For sequencing, an Illumina HiSeq 2500 was employed. A second PCR of about 7 to 12 cycles was run with a J-beta primer mix and a sample-barcoded 5' primer. TCRdb itself trimmed the public reads at Q25 with fastp, ran MiXCR and retained productive beta chains. Entries are consolidated by CDR3 protein sequence, retaining the most common genes and DNA. The sample table contains about a million distinct CDR3 sequences; only one count was recorded for 30% to 40% of them. The ten most abundant clones make up about an eighth of the sample. The sequencing input was blood. All receptors derive from a young man in good health.

This sequence joins TRBV20-1 and TRBJ2-5, with 7 bases fitting TRBD1. Trimming took 2 bases from V and 11 from J; bases not matched to a gene: 14. The germline V gene encodes CDR1 DFQATT and CDR2 SNEGSKA (reference sequence). The CDR3 is 14 residues long. The CDR3 nucleotides are TGCAGTGCTAGAAGGGGGCTCTCCTACAATGAGCAGTACTTC. Translated, it gives CSARRGLSYNEQYF.

J is TRBJ2-7 and V is TRBV7-2; D tentatively fits TRBD1 or TRBD2 (6 bases each). From germline, CDR1 is SGHTA and CDR2 FQGNSA. The length of the CDR3 is 14 residues. The germline V and J ends were trimmed by 5 bases and 3 bases, with 14 bases remaining between them. CDR3 nucleotides: TGTGCCAGCAGCGGGGCGGGACAAATCTACGAGCAGTACTTC. Its protein product is CASSGAGQIYEQYF.